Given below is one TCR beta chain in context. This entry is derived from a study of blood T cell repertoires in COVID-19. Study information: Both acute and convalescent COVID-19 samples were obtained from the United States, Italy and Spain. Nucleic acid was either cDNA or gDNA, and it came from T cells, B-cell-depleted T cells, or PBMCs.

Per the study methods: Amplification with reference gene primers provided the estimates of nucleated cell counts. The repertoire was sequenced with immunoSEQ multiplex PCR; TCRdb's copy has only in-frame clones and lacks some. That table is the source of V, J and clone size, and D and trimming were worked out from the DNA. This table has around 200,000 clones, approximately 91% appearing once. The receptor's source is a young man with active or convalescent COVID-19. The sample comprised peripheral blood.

The CDR3 protein is CASSKWHRANTGELFF. DNA of the CDR3: TGTGCCAGCAGCAAATGGCACAGGGCGAACACCGGGGAGCTGTTTTTT. The V gene is TRBV4-2, the J gene TRBJ2-2; D possibly corresponds to TRBD1 (6 bases). This CDR3 contains 16 residues. CDR1 and CDR2 (germline): LGHNA, YNFKEQ. The V gene lost 5 bases and the J gene lost 0 bases, with 13 bases spanning the gap.